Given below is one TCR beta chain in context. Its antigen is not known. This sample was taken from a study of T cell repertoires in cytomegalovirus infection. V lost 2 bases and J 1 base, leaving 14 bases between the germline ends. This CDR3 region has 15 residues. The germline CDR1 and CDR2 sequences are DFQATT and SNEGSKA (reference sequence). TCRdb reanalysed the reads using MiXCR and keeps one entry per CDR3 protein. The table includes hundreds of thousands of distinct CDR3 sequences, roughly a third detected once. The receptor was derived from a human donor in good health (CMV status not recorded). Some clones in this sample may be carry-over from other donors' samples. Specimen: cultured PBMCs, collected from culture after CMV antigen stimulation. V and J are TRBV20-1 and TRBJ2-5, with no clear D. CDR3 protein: CSARSLGRAQETQYF. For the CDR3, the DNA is TGCAGTGCTAGATCCCTGGGCCGGGCCCAAGAGACCCAGTACTTC.